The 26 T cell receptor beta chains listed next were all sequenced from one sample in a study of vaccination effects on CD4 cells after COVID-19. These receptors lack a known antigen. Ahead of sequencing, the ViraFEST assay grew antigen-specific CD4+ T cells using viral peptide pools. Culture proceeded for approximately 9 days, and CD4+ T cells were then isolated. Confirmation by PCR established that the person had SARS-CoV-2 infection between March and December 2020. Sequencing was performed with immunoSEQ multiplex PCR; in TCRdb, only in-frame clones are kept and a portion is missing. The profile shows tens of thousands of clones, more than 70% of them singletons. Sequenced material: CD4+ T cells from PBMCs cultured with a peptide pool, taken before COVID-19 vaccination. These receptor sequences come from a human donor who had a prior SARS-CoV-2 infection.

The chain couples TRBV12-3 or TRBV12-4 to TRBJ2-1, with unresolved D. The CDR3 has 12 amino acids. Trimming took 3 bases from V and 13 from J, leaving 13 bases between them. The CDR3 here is CASSFPMGYQFF. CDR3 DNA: TGTGCCAGCAGTTTTCCCATGGGGTACCAGTTCTTC.

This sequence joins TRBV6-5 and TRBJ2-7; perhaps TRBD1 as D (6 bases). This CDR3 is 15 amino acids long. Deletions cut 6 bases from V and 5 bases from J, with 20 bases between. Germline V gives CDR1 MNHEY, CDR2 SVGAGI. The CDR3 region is CASSRHTGTLNEQYF. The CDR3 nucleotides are TGTGCCAGCAGCCGACATACCGGGACACTGAACGAGCAGTACTTC.

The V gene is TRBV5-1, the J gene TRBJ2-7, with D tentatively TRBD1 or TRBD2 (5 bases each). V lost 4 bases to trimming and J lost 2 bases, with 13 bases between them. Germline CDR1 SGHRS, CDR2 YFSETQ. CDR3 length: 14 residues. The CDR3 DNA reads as TGCGCCAGCAGCATCCGGGACCCGACCTACGAGCAGTACTTC. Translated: CASSIRDPTYEQYF.

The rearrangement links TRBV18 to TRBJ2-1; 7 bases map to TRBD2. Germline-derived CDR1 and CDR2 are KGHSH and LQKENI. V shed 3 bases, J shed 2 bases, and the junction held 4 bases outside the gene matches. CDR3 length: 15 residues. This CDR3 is CASSPRGSPYNEQFF. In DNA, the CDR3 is TGTGCCAGCTCACCCCGCGGGAGTCCCTACAATGAGCAGTTCTTC. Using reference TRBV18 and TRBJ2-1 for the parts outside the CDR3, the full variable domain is NAGVMQNPRHLVRRRGQEARLRCSPMKGHSHVYWYRQLPEEGLKFMVYLQKENIIDESGMPKERFSAEFPKEGPSILRIQQVVRGDSAAYFCASSPRGSPYNEQFFGPGTRLTVL.

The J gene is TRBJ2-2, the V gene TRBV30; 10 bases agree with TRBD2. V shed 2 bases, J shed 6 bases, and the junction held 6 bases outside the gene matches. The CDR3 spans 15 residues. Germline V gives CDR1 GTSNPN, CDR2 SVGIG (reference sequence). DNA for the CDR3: TGTGCCTGGAGTTTTAAAGCGGGAGGGGCCGGGGAGCTGTTTTTT. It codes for CAWSFKAGGAGELFF.

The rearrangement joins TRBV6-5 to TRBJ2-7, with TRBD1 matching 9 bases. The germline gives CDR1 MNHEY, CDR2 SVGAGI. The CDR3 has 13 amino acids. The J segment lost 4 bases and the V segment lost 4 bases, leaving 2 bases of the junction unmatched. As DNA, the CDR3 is TGTGCCAGCAGTTCCGGACAGGGGTACGAGCAGTACTTC. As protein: CASSSGQGYEQYF.

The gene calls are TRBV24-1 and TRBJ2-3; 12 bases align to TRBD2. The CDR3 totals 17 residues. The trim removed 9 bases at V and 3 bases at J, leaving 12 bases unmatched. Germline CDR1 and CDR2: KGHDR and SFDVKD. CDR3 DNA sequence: TGTGCCACCGGGGATAACGGGGGGACTAGCGGGACAGATACGCAGTATTTT. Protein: CATGDNGGTSGTDTQYF.

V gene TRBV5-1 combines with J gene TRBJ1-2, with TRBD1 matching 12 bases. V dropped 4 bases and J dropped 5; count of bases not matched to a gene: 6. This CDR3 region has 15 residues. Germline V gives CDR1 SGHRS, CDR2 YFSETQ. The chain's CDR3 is CASSTGTGGLYGYTF. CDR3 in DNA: TGCGCCAGCAGCACTGGGACAGGGGGCTTGTATGGCTACACCTTC.

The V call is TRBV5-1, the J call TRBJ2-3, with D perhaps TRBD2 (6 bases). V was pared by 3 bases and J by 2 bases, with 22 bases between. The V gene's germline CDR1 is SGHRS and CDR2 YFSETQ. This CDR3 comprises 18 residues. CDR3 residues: CASSSAGGWAKLTDTQYF. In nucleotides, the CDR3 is TGCGCCAGCAGCTCTGCCGGGGGTTGGGCTAAACTCACAGATACGCAGTATTTT.

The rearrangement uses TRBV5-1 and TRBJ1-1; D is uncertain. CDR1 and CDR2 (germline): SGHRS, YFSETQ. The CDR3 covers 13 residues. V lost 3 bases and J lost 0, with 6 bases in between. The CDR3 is CASSSNVNTEAFF. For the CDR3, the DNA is TGCGCCAGCAGCTCCAATGTGAACACTGAAGCTTTCTTT.

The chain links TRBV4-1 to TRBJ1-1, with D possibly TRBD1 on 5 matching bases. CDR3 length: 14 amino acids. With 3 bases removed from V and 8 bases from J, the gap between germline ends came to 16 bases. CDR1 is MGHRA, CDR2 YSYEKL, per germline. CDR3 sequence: CASSQRPGSLEAFF. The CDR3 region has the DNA TGCGCCAGCAGCCAGAGACCAGGGAGTCTAGAAGCTTTCTTT.

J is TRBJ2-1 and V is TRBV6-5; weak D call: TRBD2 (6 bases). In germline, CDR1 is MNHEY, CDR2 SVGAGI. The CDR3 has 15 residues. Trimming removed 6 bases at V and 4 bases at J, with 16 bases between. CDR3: CASRGTFSGYNEQFF. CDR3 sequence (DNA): TGTGCCAGCAGGGGGACTTTCTCAGGGTACAATGAGCAGTTCTTC.

CDR3 sequence reads: CASSRGLAGGLSTGELFF. Written as DNA, the CDR3 is TGTGCCAGCAGCCGCGGGCTAGCGGGAGGGTTATCAACCGGGGAGCTGTTTTTT. The V gene is TRBV11-3, the J gene TRBJ2-2; 12 bases map to TRBD2. This CDR3 comprises 18 residues. The V and J ends lost 5 bases and 5 bases, in that order; junction bases with no gene match: 12. CDR1 is SGHNT, CDR2 YENEEA, per germline.

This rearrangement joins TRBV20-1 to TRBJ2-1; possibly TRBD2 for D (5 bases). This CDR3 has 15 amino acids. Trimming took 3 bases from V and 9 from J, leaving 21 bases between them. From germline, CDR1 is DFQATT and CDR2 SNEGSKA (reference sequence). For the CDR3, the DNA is TGCAGTGCTAGTCCCTTAGTCGGCGATCGGGGTGAGCAGTTCTTC. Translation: CSASPLVGDRGEQFF.

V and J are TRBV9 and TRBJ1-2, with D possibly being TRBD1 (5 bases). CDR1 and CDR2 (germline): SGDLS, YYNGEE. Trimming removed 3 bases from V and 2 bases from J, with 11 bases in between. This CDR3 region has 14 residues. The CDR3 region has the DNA TGTGCCAGCAGCGGAGAACCAGGGAACTATGGCTACACCTTC. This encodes CASSGEPGNYGYTF.

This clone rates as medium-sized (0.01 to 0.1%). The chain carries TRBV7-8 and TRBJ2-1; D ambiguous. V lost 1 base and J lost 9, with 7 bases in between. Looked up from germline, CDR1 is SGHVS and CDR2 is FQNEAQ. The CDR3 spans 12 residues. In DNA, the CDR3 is TGTGCCAGCAGCTTAGTTGCTCGTGAGCAGTTCTTC. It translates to CASSLVAREQFF. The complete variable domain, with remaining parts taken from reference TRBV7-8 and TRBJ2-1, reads GAGVSQSPRYKVAKRGQDVALRCDPISGHVSLFWYQQALGQGPEFLTYFQNEAQLDKSGLPSDRFFAERPEGSVSTLKIQRTQQEDSAVYLCASSLVAREQFFGPGTRLTVL.

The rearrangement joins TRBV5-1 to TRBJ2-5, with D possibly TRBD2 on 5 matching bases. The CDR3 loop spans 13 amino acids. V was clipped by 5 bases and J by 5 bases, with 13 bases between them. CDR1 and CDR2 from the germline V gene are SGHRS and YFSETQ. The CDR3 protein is CASSFTGKETQYF. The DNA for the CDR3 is TGCGCCAGCAGTTTCACGGGGAAGGAGACCCAGTACTTC.

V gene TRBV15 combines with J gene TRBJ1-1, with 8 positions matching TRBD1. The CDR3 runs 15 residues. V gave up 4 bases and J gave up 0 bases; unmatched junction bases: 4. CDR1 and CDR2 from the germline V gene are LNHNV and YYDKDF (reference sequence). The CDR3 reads CATSTDRAMNTEAFF. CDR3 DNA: TGTGCCACCAGCACGGACAGGGCCATGAACACTGAAGCTTTCTTT.

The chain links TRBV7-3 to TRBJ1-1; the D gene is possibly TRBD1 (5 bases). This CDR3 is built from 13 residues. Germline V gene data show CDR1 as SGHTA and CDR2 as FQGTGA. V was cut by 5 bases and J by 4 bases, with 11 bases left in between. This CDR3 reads CASSPPGGTEAFF. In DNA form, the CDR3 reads TGTGCCAGCAGCCCTCCCGGGGGCACTGAAGCTTTCTTT.

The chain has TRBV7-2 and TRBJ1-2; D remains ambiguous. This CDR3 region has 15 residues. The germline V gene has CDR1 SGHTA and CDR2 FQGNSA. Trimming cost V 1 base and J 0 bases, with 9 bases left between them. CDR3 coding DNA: TGTGCCAGCAGCTTAGATCCGGAATCTAACTATGGCTACACCTTC. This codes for CASSLDPESNYGYTF.

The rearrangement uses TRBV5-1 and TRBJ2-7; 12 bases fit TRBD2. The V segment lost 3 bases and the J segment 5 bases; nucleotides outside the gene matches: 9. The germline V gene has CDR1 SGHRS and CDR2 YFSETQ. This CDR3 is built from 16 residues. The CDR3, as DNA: TGCGCCAGCAGCTGGAACCGACTAGCGGGAGAGGACGAGCAGTACTTC. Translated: CASSWNRLAGEDEQYF.

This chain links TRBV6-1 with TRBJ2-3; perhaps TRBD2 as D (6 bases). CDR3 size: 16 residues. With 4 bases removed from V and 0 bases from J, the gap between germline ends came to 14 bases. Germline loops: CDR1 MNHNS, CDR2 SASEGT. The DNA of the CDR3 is TGTGCCAGCAGTGCCGGGATAGCGGCTAGCACAGATACGCAGTATTTT. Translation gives CASSAGIAASTDTQYF.

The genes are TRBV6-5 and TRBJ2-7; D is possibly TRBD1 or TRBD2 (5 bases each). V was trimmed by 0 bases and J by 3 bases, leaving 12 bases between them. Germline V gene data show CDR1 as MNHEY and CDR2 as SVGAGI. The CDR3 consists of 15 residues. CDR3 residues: CASSYSVGDHYEQYF. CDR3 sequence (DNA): TGTGCCAGCAGTTACTCAGTGGGGGACCACTACGAGCAGTACTTC.

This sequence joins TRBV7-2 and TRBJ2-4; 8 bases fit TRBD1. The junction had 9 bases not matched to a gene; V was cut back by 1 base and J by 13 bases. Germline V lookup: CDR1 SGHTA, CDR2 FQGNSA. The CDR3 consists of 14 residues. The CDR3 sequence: CASSLDRDRLGQYF. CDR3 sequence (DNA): TGTGCCAGCAGCTTAGACCGGGACAGGCTGGGGCAGTACTTC. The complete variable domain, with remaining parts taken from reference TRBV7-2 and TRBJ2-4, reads GAGVSQSPSNKVTEKGKDVELRCDPISGHTALYWYRQSLGQGLEFLIYFQGNSAPDKSGLPSDRFSAERTGGSVSTLTIQRTQQEDSAVYLCASSLDRDRLGQYFGAGTRLSVL.

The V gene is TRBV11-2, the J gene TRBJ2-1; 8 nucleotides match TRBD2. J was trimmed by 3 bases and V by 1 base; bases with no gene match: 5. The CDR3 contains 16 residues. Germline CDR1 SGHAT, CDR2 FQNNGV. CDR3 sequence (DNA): TGTGCCAGCAGCTTAGGATCTAGCGGGTACTACAATGAGCAGTTCTTC. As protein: CASSLGSSGYYNEQFF.

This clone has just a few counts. The CDR3 spells CASSVTRNTEAFF. The CDR3 DNA sequence: TGTGCCAGCAGCGTAACACGGAACACTGAAGCTTTCTTT. The chain couples TRBV6-5 to TRBJ1-1; no clear D. The CDR3 contains 13 residues. Germline CDR1 and CDR2: MNHEY and SVGAGI. Trimming removed 6 bases from V and 1 base from J, with 9 bases in between.